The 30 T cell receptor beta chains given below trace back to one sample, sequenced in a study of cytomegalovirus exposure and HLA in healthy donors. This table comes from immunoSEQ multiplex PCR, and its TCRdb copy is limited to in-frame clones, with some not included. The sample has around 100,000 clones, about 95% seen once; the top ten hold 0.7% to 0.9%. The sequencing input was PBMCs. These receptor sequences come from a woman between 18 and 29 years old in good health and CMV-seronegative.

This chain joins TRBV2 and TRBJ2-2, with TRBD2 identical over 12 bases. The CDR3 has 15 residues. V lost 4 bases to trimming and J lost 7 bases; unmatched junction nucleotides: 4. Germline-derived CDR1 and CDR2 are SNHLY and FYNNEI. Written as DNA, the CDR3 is TGTGCCAGCAGTGCTAGCGGGAGGGTTGGCGGGGAGCTGTTTTTT. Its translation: CASSASGRVGGELFF. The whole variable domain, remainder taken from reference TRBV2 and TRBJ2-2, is EPEVTQTPSHQVTQMGQEVILRCVPISNHLYFYWYRQILGQKVEFLVSFYNNEISEKSEIFDDQFSVERPDGSNFTLKIRSTKLEDSAMYFCASSASGRVGGELFFGEGSRLTVL.

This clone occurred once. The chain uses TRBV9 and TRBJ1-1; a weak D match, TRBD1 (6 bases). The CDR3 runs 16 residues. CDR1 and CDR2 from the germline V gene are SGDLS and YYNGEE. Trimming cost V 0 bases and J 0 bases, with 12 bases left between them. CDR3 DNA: TGTGCCAGCAGCGTAGTGTCAGGGGCCTTGAACACTGAAGCTTTCTTT. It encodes CASSVVSGALNTEAFF. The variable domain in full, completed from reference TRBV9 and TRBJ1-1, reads DSGVTQTPKHLITATGQRVTLRCSPRSGDLSVYWYQQSLDQGLQFLIQYYNGEERAKGNILERFSAQQFPDLHSELNLSSLELGDSALYFCASSVVSGALNTEAFFGQGTRLTVV.

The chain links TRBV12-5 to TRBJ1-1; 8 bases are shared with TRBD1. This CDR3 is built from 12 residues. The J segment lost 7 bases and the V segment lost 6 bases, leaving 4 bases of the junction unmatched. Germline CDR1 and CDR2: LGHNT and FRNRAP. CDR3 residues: CASGRTGLEAFF. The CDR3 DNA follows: TGTGCTAGTGGCCGGACAGGGCTTGAAGCTTTCTTT. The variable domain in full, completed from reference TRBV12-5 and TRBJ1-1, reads DARVTQTPRHKVTEMGQEVTMRCQPILGHNTVFWYRQTMMQGLELLAYFRNRAPLDDSGMPKDRFSAEMPDATLATLKIQPSEPRDSAVYFCASGRTGLEAFFGQGTRLTVV.

CDR3 bases: TGTGCCAGCAGCTTAGGAGGCCCGAACACCGGGGAGCTGTTTTTT. It encodes CASSLGGPNTGELFF. The V gene is TRBV7-2, the J gene TRBJ2-2; D not resolved. Trimming left V 1 base short and J 0 bases short, with 6 bases between. CDR1 SGHTA and CDR2 FQGNSA come from the germline V gene. The CDR3 has 15 residues.

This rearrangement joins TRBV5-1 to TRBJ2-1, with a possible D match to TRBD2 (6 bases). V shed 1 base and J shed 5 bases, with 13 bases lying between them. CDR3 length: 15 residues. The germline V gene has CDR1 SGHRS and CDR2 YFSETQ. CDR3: CASSLSAGRHNEQFF. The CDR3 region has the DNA TGCGCCAGCAGCTTGTCGGCGGGGAGGCACAATGAGCAGTTCTTC.

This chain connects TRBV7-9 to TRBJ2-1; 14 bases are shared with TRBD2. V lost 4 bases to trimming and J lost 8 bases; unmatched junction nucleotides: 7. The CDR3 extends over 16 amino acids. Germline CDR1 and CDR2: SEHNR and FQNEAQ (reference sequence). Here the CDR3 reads CASSSPGLAGVYEQFF. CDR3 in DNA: TGTGCCAGCAGCTCTCCGGGACTAGCGGGAGTGTATGAGCAGTTCTTC.

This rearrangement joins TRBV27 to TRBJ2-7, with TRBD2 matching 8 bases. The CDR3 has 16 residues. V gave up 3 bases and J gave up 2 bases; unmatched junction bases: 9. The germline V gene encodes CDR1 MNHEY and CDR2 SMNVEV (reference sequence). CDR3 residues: CASSFSPAGGTYEQYF. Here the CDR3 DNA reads TGTGCCAGCAGTTTTAGTCCCGCGGGGGGAACCTACGAGCAGTACTTC.

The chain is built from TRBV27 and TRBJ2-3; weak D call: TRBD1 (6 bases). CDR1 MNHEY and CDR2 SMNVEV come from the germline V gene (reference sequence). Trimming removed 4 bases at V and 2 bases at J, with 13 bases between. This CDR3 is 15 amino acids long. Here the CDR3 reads CASSSWKGDTDTQYF. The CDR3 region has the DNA TGTGCCAGCAGTTCATGGAAGGGGGACACAGATACGCAGTATTTT.

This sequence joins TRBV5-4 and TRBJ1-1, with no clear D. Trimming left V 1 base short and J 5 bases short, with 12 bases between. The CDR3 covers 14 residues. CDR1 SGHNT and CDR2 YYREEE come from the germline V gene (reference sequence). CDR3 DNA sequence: TGTGCCAGCAGCTTGTCGGCCGGAGGAACTGAAGCTTTCTTT. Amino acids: CASSLSAGGTEAFF.

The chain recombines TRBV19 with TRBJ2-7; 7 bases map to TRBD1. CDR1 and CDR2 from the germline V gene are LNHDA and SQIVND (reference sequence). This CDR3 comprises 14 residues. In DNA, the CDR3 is TGTGCTGTGAAGGCAGGGGGACCAAACTACGAGCAGTACTTC. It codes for CAVKAGGPNYEQYF.

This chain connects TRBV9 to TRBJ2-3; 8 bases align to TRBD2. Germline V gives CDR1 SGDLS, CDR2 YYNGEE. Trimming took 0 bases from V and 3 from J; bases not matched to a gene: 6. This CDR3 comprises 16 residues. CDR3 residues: CASSVAGGPVTDTQYF. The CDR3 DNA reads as TGTGCCAGCAGCGTAGCGGGAGGGCCGGTTACAGATACGCAGTATTTT.

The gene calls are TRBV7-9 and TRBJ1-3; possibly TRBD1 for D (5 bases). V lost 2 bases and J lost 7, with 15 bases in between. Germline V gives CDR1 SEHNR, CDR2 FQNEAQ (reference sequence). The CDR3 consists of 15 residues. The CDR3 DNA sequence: TGTGCCAGCAGCTTAAGAGTCTTAGGGGTTAACACCATATATTTT. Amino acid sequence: CASSLRVLGVNTIYF. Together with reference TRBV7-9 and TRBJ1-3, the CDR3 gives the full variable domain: DTGVSQNPRHKITKRGQNVTFRCDPISEHNRLYWYRQTLGQGPEFLTYFQNEAQLEKSRLLSDRFSAERPKGSFSTLEIQRTEQGDSAMYLCASSLRVLGVNTIYFGEGSWLTVV.

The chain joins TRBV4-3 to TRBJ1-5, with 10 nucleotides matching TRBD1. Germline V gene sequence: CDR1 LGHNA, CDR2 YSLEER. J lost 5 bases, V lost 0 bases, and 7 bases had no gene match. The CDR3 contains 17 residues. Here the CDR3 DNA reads TGCGCCAGCAGCCAAGAGGTCTCGGGGACAGGGGATCAGCCCCAGCATTTT. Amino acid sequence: CASSQEVSGTGDQPQHF.

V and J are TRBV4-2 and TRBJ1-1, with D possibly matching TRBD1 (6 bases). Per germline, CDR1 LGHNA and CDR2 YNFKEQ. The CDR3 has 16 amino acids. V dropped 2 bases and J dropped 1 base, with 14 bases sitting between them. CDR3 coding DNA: TGTGCCAGCAGCCAATCTCAGGGGCTCCCGAACACTGAAGCTTTCTTT. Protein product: CASSQSQGLPNTEAFF.

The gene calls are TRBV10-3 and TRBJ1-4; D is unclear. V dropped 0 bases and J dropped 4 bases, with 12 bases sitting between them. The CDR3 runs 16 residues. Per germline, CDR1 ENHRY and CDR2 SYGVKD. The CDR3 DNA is TGTGCCATCAGTGAGTCGGAACGGGGAAGTAATGAAAAACTGTTTTTT. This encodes CAISESERGSNEKLFF.

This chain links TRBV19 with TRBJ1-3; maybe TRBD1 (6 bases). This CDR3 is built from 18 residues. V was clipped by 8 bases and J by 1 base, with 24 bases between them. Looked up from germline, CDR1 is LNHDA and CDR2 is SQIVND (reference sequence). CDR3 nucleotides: TGTGCCAGTTCGCTCATGTTAGGGCCCACAGGGTCTGGAAACACCATATATTTT. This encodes CASSLMLGPTGSGNTIYF.

The CDR3 sequence: CASKTGDRVNTEAFF. The CDR3 coding sequence is TGTGCCAGCAAAACCGGAGACAGGGTGAACACTGAAGCTTTCTTT. This chain connects TRBV28 to TRBJ1-1, with 7 bases fitting TRBD1. V lost 7 bases to trimming and J lost 0 bases; unmatched junction nucleotides: 8. The germline V gene encodes CDR1 MDHEN and CDR2 SYDVKM. This CDR3 contains 15 residues.

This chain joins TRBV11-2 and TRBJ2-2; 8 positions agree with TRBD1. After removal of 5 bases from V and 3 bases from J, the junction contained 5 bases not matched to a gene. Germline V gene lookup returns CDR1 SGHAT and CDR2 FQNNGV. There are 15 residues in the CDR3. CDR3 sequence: CASSRTGYDTGELFF. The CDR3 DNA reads TGTGCCAGCAGCCGGACAGGGTATGACACCGGGGAGCTGTTTTTT.

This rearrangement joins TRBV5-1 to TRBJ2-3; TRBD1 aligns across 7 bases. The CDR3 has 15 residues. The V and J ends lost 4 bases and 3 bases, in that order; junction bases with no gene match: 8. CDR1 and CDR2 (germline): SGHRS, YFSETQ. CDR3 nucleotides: TGCGCCAGCAGCCAGGTGACAGGGAGAACAGATACGCAGTATTTT. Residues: CASSQVTGRTDTQYF.

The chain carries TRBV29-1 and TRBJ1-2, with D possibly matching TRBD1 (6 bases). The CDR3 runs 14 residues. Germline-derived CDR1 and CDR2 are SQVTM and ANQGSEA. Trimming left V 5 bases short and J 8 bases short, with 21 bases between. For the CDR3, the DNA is TGCAGCGTTCCGGACAGTAAGGGGGAGGGGGGCTACACCTTC. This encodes CSVPDSKGEGGYTF. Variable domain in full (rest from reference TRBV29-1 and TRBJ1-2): SAVISQKPSRDICQRGTSLTIQCQVDSQVTMMFWYRQQPGQSLTLIATANQGSEATYESGFVIDKFPISRPNLTFSTLTVSNMSPEDSSIYLCSVPDSKGEGGYTFGSGTRLTVV.

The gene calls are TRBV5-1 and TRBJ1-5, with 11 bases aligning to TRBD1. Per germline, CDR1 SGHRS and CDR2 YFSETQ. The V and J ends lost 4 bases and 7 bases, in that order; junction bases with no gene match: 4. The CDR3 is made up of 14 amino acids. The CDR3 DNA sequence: TGCGCCAGCAGCACGGGGACAGGGGGGCAGCCCCAGCATTTT. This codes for CASSTGTGGQPQHF. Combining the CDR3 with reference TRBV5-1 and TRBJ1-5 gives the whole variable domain KAGVTQTPRYLIKTRGQQVTLSCSPISGHRSVSWYQQTPGQGLQFLFEYFSETQRNKGNFPGRFSGRQFSNSRSEMNVSTLELGDSALYLCASSTGTGGQPQHFGDGTRLSIL.

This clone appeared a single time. In DNA, the CDR3 is TGTGCCCGCCCTGAGGGTGTCCCCACCTTC. Translation gives CARPEGVPTF. The chain carries TRBV10-3 and TRBJ1-2; D is uncertain. The CDR3 totals 10 residues. Trimming cost V 11 bases and J 13 bases, with 17 bases left between them. CDR1 is ENHRY and CDR2 is SYGVKD in the germline V gene.

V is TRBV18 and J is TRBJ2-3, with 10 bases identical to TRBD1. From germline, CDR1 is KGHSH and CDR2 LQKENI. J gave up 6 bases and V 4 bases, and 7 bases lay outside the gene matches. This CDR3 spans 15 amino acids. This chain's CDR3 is CASSRSRQGADTQYF. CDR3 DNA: TGTGCCAGCTCACGAAGCCGACAGGGGGCCGATACGCAGTATTTT. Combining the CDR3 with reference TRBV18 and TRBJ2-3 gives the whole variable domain NAGVMQNPRHLVRRRGQEARLRCSPMKGHSHVYWYRQLPEEGLKFMVYLQKENIIDESGMPKERFSAEFPKEGPSILRIQQVVRGDSAAYFCASSRSRQGADTQYFGPGTRLTVL.

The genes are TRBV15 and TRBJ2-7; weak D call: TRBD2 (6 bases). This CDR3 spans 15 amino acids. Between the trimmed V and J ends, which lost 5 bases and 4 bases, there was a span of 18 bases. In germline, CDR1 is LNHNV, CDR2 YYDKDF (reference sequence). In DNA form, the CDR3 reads TGTGCCACCAGCGGGGGGTTGGGCCTTGGATACGAGCAGTACTTC. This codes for CATSGGLGLGYEQYF.

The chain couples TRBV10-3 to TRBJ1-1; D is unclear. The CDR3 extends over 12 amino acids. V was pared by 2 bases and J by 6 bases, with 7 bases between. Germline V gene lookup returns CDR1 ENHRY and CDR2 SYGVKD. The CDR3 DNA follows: TGTGCCATCAGTGAGGGAGACCCTGAAGCTTTCTTT. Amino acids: CAISEGDPEAFF.

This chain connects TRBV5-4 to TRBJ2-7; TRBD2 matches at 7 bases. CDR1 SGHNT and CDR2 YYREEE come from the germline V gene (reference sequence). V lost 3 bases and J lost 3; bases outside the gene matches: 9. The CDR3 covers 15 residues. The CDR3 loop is CASSSGWSGDYEQYF. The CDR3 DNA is TGTGCCAGCAGCTCGGGCTGGAGCGGGGACTACGAGCAGTACTTC.

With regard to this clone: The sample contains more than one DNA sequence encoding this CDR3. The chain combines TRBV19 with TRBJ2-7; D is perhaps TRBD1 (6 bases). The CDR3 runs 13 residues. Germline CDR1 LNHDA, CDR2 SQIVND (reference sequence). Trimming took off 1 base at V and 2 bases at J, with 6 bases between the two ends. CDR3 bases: TGTGCCAGTAGTATAGGGACAGCCTACGAGCAGTACTTC. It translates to CASSIGTAYEQYF.

The DNA for the CDR3 is TGTGCCAGTAGTGGGGGGAGGGGGGCCGATACGCAGTATTTT. This sequence encodes CASSGGRGADTQYF. This chain connects TRBV19 to TRBJ2-3; D is perhaps TRBD2 (7 bases). CDR1 LNHDA and CDR2 SQIVND come from the germline V gene (reference sequence). The CDR3 contains 14 residues. V dropped 5 bases and J dropped 6 bases, with 15 bases sitting between them.

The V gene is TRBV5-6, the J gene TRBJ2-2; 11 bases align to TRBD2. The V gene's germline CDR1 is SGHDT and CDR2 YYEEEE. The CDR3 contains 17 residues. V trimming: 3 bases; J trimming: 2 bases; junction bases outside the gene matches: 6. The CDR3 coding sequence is TGTGCCAGCAGCTCCAAACTAGCGGGAGTTAACACCGGGGAGCTGTTTTTT. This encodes CASSSKLAGVNTGELFF.

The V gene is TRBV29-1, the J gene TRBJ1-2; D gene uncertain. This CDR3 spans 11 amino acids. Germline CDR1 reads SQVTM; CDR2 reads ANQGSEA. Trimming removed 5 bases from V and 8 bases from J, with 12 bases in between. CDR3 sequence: CSVYASGGYTF. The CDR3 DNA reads TGCAGCGTTTACGCCTCCGGGGGCTACACCTTC.